This is a list of T cell receptor beta chains from one sample in a study of blood T cell repertoires in COVID-19. Some clones are missing from TCRdb's copy, which holds only in-frame ones; the method was immunoSEQ multiplex PCR. The repertoire holds some 83,000 clones, 88% seen once, with about 0.51% in the top ten. The sequenced sample consisted of peripheral blood. The receptors were sampled from a man in his 60s with acute or convalescent COVID-19. Each CDR3 is given with its conserved first and last residue. D genes are given only for firm matches. Size is omitted from some rows. Given values are once, few, many or a class for expanded clones.

v_call	d_call	clone_size	j_call	cdr3_aa	cdr3_nt
TRBV30	-	-	TRBJ1-6	CAWNIQGFGSPLHF	TGTGCCTGGAACATACAGGGATTTGGTTCACCCCTCCACTTT
TRBV19	TRBD1	-	TRBJ2-3	CASSQTGLRTDTQYF	TGTGCCAGTAGCCAGACAGGGCTTCGCACAGATACGCAGTATTTT
TRBV7-9	TRBD1	-	TRBJ1-1	CASSRDGQENTEAFF	TGTGCCAGCAGCCGAGACGGACAGGAGAACACTGAAGCTTTCTTT
TRBV7-7	-	-	TRBJ2-3	CASSPSDERDLANTQYF	TGTGCCAGCAGCCCGAGCGACGAGCGCGATCTAGCAAATACGCAGTATTTT
TRBV29-1	TRBD1	-	TRBJ1-2	CSVFRDRGLDGYTF	TGCAGCGTTTTCCGGGACAGGGGGCTTGATGGCTACACCTTC
TRBV5-6	-	-	TRBJ1-5	CASTRGAGGSNQPQHF	TGTGCCAGCACCCGAGGGGCTGGGGGCAGCAATCAGCCCCAGCATTTT
TRBV5-1	-	once	TRBJ1-2	CASSPDSTYGYTF	TGCGCCAGCAGCCCGGACAGCACCTATGGCTACACCTTC
TRBV19	-	-	TRBJ1-1	CASSIRGNTEAFF	TGTGCCAGTAGTATCCGGGGTAACACTGAAGCTTTCTTT
TRBV27	-	-	TRBJ1-1	CASSWQGGNTEAFF	TGTGCCAGCAGTTGGCAGGGCGGGAACACTGAAGCTTTCTTT
TRBV6-5	-	once	TRBJ1-1	CASIGYVGTEAFF	TGTGCCAGCATCGGGTATGTAGGCACTGAAGCTTTCTTT
TRBV30	-	-	TRBJ1-1	CAWSVQDTEAFF	TGTGCCTGGAGTGTCCAGGACACTGAAGCTTTCTTT
TRBV10-2	-	-	TRBJ2-3	CASIFGQFSTDTQYF	TGCGCCAGCATTTTCGGACAGTTTAGCACAGATACGCAGTATTTT
TRBV6-5	TRBD1	-	TRBJ2-7	CASSYTTGFYEQYF	TGTGCCAGCAGTTACACGACAGGGTTCTACGAGCAGTACTTC
TRBV10-2	TRBD1	once	TRBJ1-5	CASRTGGEGQPQHF	TGCGCCAGCAGGACAGGGGGCGAAGGTCAGCCCCAGCATTTT
TRBV6-1	TRBD1	few	TRBJ2-1	CASSEARGQGHNEQFF	TGTGCCAGCAGTGAAGCGAGGGGACAGGGCCACAATGAGCAGTTCTTC
TRBV11-2	TRBD2	-	TRBJ2-3	CASSQRLAGTFGTQYF	TGTGCCAGCAGCCAGAGACTAGCGGGGACCTTCGGTACGCAGTATTTT
TRBV7-2	TRBD1	few	TRBJ1-2	CASTLGQGKYYGYTF	TGTGCCAGCACCCTGGGACAGGGGAAATACTATGGCTACACCTTC
TRBV6-5	TRBD2	-	TRBJ2-3	CAIPGRGGMEDTQYF	TGTGCCATCCCCGGCCGGGGGGGCATGGAAGATACGCAGTATTTT
TRBV5-1	TRBD1	-	TRBJ1-1	CASSSGQEVTEAFF	TGCGCCAGCAGCTCGGGACAGGAGGTCACTGAAGCTTTCTTT
TRBV10-1	-	once	TRBJ2-1	CASMEGYNEQFF	TGCGCCAGCATGGAGGGCTACAATGAGCAGTTCTTC
TRBV27	-	-	TRBJ2-7	CASSLFRGGTQGTYEQYF	TGTGCCAGCAGTTTATTTAGAGGAGGCACACAAGGGACTTACGAGCAGTACTTC
TRBV5-4	-	-	TRBJ1-3	CASSLFGVGNTIYF	TGTGCCAGCAGCTTGTTCGGGGTAGGAAACACCATATATTTT
TRBV27	-	once	TRBJ1-4	CANPGGGLSEKLFF	TGTGCCAACCCCGGGGGGGGGCTTAGTGAAAAACTGTTTTTT
TRBV24-1	-	-	TRBJ2-7	CATSEGDSYEQYF	TGTGCCACCAGTGAGGGAGATAGCTACGAGCAGTACTTC
TRBV12-5	-	-	TRBJ2-3	CASGLSGAPTDTQYF	TGTGCTAGTGGTTTGAGCGGTGCACCGACAGATACGCAGTATTTT
TRBV6-5	TRBD1	once	TRBJ2-5	CASSYQPQGGETQYF	TGTGCCAGCAGTTACCAGCCACAGGGGGGAGAGACCCAGTACTTC
TRBV11-3	TRBD1	-	TRBJ2-3	CASSRGQGGRDTQYF	TGTGCCAGCAGCCGGGGACAGGGGGGCCGGGATACGCAGTATTTT
TRBV12-3/TRBV12-4	TRBD1	-	TRBJ1-6	CASRTGGTSPLHF	TGTGCCAGCCGGACAGGGGGTACTTCACCCCTCCACTTT
TRBV7-9	-	-	TRBJ1-6	CASSCRQQGYNSPLHF	TGTGCCAGCAGCTGCCGACAACAGGGTTATAATTCACCCCTCCACTTT
TRBV19	TRBD2	-	TRBJ2-1	CASSIVGLAGEAGPYNEQFF	TGTGCCAGTAGTATAGTAGGGCTAGCGGGAGAGGCTGGCCCCTACAATGAGCAGTTCTTC
TRBV4-1	-	-	TRBJ1-3	CASSQDGRGLVGNTIYF	TGCGCCAGCAGCCAAGATGGCCGGGGACTTGTAGGAAACACCATATATTTT
TRBV24-1	TRBD1	-	TRBJ2-3	CATSDFTTGVDTDTQYF	TGTGCCACCAGTGATTTTACCACAGGGGTGGACACAGATACGCAGTATTTT